The clone carrying this T cell receptor (beta chain) showed up just a few times. Its specificity is unknown. The sample comes from a study of vaccination and CD4 T cells after COVID-19. General observations from the study: Median SARS-CoV-2-reactive clonotype numbers went up from roughly 21 to 40, but not significantly. Convalescent patients had a median roughly 87% of post-vaccine SARS-CoV-2-reactive clones that were detected only after vaccination, not before it.

Treatment denoted: roughly 11-day PBMC culture with coronavirus spike peptide pools or control peptides (ViraFEST assay). ViraFEST grew antigen-specific T cells using peptide pools, then sequenced TCRs. The culture of some 2.1 million PBMCs per well included approximately 10 IU/ml IL-2 and around 10 ug/ml peptide pools. Cultured CD4+ T-cell DNA underwent Oncomine TCR Beta short-read sequencing. TCRdb re-derived calls from the PCR reads in MiXCR, one entry per CDR3 protein. The data hold roughly 8,600 distinct CDR3 sequences, with around 72% observed a single time. CDR3 size: 16 residues. The trim removed 5 bases at V and 0 bases at J, leaving 3 bases unmatched. CDR1 is LNHNV, CDR2 YYDKDF, per germline (reference sequence).

Sequenced material: CD4+ T cells from blood, cultured in vitro. The chain is built from TRBV15 and TRBJ1-3, with 11 bases lining up with TRBD1. The receptor comes from a human donor who had recovered from COVID-19. The CDR3 nucleotides read TGTGCCACCAGCCGGGACAGGGGGAGCTCTGGAAACACCATATATTTT. As protein: CATSRDRGSSGNTIYF.